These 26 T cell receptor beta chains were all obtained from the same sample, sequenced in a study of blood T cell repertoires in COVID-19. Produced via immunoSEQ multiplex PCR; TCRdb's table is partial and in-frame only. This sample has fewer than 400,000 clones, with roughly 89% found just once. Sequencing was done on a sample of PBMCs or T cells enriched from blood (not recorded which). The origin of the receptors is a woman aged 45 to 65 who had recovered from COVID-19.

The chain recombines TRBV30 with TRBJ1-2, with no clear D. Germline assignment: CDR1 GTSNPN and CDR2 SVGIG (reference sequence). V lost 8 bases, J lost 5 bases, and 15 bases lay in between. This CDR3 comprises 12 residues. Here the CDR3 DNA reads TGTGCCCGAGCCCCCCTTAGATATGGCTACACCTTC. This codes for CARAPLRYGYTF. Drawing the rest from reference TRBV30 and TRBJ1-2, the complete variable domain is SQTIHQWPATLVQPVGSPLSLECTVEGTSNPNLYWYRQAAGRGLQLLFYSVGIGQISSEVPQNLSASRPQDRQFILSSKKLLLSDSGFYLCARAPLRYGYTFGSGTRLTVV.

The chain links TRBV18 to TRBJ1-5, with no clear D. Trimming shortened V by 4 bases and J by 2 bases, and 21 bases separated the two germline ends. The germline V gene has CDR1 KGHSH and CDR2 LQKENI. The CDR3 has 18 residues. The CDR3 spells CASSLQRHRGGGNQPQHF. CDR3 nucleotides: TGTGCCAGCTCACTCCAAAGGCATAGAGGTGGTGGCAATCAGCCCCAGCATTTT.

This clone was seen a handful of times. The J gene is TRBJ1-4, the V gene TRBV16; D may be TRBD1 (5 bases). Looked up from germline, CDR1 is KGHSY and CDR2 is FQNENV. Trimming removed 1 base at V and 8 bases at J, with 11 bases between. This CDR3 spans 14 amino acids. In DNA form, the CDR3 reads TGTGCCAGCAGCCAATTACAGGATAACGAAAAACTGTTTTTT. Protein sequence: CASSQLQDNEKLFF.

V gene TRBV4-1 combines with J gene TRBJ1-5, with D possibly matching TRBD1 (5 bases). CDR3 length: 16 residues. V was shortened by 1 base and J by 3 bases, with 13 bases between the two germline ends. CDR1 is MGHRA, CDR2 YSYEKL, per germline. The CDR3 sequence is CASSQAGFPNNQPQHF. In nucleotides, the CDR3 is TGCGCCAGCAGCCAAGCAGGGTTTCCTAACAATCAGCCCCAGCATTTT.

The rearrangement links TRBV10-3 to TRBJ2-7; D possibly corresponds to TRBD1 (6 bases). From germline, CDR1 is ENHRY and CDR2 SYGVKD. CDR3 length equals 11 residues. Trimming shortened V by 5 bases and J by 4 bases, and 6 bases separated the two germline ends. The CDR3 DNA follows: TGTGCCATCAGTACAGGGTACGAGCAGTACTTC. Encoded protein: CAISTGYEQYF.

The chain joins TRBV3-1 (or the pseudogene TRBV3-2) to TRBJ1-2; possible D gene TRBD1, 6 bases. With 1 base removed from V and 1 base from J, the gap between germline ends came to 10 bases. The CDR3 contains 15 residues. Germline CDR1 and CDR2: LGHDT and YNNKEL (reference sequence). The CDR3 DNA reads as TGTGCCAGCAGCCAAGGGGGGCCCCTTAACTATGGCTACACCTTC. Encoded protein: CASSQGGPLNYGYTF.

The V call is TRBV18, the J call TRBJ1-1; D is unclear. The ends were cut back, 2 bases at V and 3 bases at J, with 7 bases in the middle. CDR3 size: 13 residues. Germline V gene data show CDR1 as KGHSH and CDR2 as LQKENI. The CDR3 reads CASSPFSDTEAFF. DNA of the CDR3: TGTGCCAGCTCACCATTCAGCGACACTGAAGCTTTCTTT.

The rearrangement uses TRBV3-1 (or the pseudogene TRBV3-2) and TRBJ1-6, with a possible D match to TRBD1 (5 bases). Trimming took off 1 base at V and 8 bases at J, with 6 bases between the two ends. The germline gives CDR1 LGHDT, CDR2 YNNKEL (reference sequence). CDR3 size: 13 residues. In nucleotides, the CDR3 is TGTGCCAGCAGCCAAGGGGGCTATTCACCCCTCCACTTT. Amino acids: CASSQGGYSPLHF.

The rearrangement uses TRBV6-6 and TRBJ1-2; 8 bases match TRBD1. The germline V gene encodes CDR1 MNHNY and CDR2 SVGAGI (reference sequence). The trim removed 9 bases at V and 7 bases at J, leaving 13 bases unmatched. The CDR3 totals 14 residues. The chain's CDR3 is CASLPRGTGSGYTF. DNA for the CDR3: TGTGCCAGTCTACCGCGCGGGACAGGCTCTGGCTACACCTTC.

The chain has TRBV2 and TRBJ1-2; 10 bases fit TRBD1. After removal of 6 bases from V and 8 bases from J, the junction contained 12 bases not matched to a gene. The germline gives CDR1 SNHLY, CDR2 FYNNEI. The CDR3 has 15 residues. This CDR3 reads CASSLRTGGTEGYTF. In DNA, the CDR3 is TGTGCCAGCAGCCTCCGGACAGGGGGAACGGAGGGCTACACCTTC.

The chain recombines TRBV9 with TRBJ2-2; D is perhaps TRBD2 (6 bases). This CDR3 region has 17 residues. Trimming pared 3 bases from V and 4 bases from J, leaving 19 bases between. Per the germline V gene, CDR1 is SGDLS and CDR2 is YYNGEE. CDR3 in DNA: TGTGCCAGCAGCGCCCCCGGGGGTCTAGCGACCACCGGGGAGCTGTTTTTT. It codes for CASSAPGGLATTGELFF. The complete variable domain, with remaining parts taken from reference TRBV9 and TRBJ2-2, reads DSGVTQTPKHLITATGQRVTLRCSPRSGDLSVYWYQQSLDQGLQFLIQYYNGEERAKGNILERFSAQQFPDLHSELNLSSLELGDSALYFCASSAPGGLATTGELFFGEGSRLTVL.

The CDR3 sequence is CASTQDYQETQYF. Here the CDR3 DNA reads TGTGCCAGCACTCAGGACTACCAAGAGACCCAGTACTTC. The V and J genes are TRBV12-3 or TRBV12-4 and TRBJ2-5; D is perhaps TRBD2 (5 bases). The CDR3 is made up of 13 amino acids. V was trimmed by 7 bases and J by 0 bases, leaving 9 bases between them.

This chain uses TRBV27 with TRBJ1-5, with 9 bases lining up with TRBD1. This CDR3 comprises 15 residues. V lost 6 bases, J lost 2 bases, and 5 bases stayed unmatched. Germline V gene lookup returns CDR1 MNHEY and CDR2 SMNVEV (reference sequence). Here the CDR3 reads CASRETGGRNQPQHF. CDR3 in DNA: TGTGCCAGCAGAGAGACAGGGGGTCGCAATCAGCCCCAGCATTTT.

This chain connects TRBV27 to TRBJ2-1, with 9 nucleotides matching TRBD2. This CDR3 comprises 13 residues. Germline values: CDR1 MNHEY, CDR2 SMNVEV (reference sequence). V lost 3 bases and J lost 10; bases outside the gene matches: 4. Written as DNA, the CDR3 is TGTGCCAGCAGTTTCATTGCGGGGGGGGAGCAGTTCTTC. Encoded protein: CASSFIAGGEQFF.

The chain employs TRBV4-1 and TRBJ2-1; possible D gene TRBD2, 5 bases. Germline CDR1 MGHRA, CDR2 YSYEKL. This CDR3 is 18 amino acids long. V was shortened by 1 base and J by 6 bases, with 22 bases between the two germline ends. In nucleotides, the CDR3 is TGCGCCAGCAGCCAAGGGCGCCCAAGGGCGGGTTTAGTCAATGAGCAGTTCTTC. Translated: CASSQGRPRAGLVNEQFF.

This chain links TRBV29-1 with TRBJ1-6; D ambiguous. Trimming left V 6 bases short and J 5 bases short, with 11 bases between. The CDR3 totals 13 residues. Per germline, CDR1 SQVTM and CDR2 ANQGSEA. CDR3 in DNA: TGCAGCGTCCGACATACCGATAATTCACCCCTCCACTTT. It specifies CSVRHTDNSPLHF.

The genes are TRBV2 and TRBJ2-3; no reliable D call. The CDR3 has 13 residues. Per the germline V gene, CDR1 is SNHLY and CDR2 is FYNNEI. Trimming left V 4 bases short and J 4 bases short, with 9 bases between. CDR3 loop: CASSAEASDTQYF. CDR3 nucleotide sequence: TGTGCCAGCAGTGCTGAAGCATCAGATACGCAGTATTTT.

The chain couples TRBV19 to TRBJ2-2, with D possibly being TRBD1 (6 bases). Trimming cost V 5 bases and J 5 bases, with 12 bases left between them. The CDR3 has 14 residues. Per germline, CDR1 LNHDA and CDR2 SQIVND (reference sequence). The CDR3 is CASSSGQPTGELFF. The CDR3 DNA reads TGTGCCAGTAGTTCGGGACAACCTACCGGGGAGCTGTTTTTT.

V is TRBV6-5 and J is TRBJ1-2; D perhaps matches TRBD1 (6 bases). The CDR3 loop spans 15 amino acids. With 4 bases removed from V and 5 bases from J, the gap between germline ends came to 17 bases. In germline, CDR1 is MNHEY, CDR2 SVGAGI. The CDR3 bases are TGTGCCAGCAGTTTCCGCCCCGACAGGAAATATGGCTACACCTTC. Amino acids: CASSFRPDRKYGYTF.

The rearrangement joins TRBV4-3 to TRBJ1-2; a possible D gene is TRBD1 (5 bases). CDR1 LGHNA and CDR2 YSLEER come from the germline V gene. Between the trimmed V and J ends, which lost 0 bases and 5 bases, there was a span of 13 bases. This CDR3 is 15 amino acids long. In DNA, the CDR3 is TGCGCCAGCAGCCAAGATAGTCTGGGGACTTATGGCTACACCTTC. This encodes CASSQDSLGTYGYTF.

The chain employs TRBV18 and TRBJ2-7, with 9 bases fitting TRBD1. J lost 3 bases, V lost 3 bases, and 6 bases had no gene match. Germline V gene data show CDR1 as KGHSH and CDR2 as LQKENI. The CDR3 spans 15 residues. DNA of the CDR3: TGTGCCAGCTCACCGGGACAGGGCCGAAGCTACGAGCAGTACTTC. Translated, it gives CASSPGQGRSYEQYF.

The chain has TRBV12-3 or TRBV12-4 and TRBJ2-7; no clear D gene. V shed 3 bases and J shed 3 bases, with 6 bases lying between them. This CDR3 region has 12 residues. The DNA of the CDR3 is TGTGCCAGCAGTTTTTCCGGCTACGAGCAGTACTTC. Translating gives CASSFSGYEQYF.

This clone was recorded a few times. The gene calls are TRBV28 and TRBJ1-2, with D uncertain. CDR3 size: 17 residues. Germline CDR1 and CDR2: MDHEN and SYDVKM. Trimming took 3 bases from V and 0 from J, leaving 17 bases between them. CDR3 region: CASSFNRWAPANYGYTF. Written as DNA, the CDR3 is TGTGCCAGCAGTTTCAATCGGTGGGCGCCCGCTAACTATGGCTACACCTTC.

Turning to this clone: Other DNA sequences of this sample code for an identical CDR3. CDR3 sequence (DNA): TGTGCCAGTTCCGGACAGGGCGGTTCACCCCTCCACTTT. Translation: CASSGQGGSPLHF. V and J are TRBV19 and TRBJ1-6, with 8 bases matching TRBD1. Germline assignment: CDR1 LNHDA and CDR2 SQIVND (reference sequence). V gave up 8 bases and J gave up 9 bases; unmatched junction bases: 6. This CDR3 region has 13 residues.

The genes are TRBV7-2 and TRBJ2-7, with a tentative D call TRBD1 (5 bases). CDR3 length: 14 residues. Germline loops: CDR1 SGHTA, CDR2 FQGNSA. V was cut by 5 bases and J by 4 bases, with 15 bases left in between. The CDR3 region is CASSPDRRLYEQYF. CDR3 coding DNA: TGTGCCAGCAGCCCCGACAGACGCCTTTACGAGCAGTACTTC. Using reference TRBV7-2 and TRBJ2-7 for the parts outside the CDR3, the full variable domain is GAGVSQSPSNKVTEKGKDVELRCDPISGHTALYWYRQSLGQGLEFLIYFQGNSAPDKSGLPSDRFSAERTGGSVSTLTIQRTQQEDSAVYLCASSPDRRLYEQYFGPGTRLTVT.

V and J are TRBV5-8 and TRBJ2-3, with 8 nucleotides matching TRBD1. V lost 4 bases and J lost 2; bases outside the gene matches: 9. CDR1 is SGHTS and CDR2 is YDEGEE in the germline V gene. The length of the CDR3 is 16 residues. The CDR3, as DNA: TGTGCCAGCAGCAAGCAGGGGGCTTCCTTCACAGATACGCAGTATTTT. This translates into CASSKQGASFTDTQYF.